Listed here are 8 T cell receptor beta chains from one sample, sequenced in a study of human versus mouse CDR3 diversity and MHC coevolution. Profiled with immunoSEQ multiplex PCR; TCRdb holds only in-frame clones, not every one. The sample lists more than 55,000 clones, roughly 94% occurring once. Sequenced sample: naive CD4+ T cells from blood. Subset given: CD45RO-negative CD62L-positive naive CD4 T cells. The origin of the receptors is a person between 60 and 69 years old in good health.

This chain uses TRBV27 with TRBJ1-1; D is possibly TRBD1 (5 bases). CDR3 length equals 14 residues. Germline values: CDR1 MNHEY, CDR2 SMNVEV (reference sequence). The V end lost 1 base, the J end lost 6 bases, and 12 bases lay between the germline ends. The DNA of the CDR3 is TGTGCCAGCAGTTTATTTGCTGGGGCGCCTGAAGCTTTCTTT. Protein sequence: CASSLFAGAPEAFF.

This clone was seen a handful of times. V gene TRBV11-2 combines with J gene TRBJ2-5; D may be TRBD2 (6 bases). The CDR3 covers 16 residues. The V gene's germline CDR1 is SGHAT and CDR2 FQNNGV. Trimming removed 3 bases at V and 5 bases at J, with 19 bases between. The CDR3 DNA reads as TGTGCCAGCAGCTTGGAGGGAGGAGTTGTTCCGGAGACCCAGTACTTC. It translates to CASSLEGGVVPETQYF.

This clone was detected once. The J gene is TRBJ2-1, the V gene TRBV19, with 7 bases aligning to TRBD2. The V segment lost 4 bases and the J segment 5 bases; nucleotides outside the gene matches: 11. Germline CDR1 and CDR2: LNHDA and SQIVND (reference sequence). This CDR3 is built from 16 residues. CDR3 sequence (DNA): TGTGCCAGTAGTAAACCGGGAGGTAGCGGGCACAATGAGCAGTTCTTC. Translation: CASSKPGGSGHNEQFF.

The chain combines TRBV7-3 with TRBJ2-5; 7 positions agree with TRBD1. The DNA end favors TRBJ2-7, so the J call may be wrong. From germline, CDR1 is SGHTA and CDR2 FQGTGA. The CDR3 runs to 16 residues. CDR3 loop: CASSLNGDSRAYEQYF. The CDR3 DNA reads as TGTGCCAGCAGCTTAAATGGGGACAGCCGAGCCTACGAGCAGTACTTC.

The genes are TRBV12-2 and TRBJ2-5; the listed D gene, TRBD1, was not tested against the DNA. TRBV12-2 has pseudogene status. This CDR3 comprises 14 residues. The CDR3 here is CASRPRTEQETQYF. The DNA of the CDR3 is TGTGCAAGTCGCCCCCGGACAGAACAAGAGACCCAGTACTTC.

This CDR3 is CASSDGGSAGYNEQFF. The CDR3 DNA follows: TGCGCCAGCAGTGACGGCGGGAGTGCCGGCTACAATGAGCAGTTCTTC. The chain uses TRBV10-2 and TRBJ2-1, with 7 bases identical to TRBD2. The CDR3 consists of 16 residues. Trimming cost V 3 bases and J 3 bases; bases outside gene matches: 8. From germline, CDR1 is WSHSY and CDR2 SAAADI.

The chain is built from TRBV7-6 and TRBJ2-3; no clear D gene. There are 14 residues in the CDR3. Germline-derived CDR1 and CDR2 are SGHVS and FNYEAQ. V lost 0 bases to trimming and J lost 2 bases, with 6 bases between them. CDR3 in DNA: TGTGCCAGCAGCTTAGCCAGGAACACAGATACGCAGTATTTT. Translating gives CASSLARNTDTQYF.

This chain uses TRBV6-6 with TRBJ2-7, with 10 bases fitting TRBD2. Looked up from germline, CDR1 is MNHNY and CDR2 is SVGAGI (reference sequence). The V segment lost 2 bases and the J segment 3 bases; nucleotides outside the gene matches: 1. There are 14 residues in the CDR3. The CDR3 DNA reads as TGTGCCAGCAGTTACGCTAGCGGGAGCTACGAGCAGTACTTC. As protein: CASSYASGSYEQYF.